Each of the 18 T cell receptor beta chains below was sequenced from the same sample in a study of T-cell reconstitution after alpha-beta-depleted transplantation in children. Unique molecular identifiers were incorporated into the prepared TCRbeta library. TCRdb re-called the PCR reads through MiXCR, storing one row per CDR3 protein. The sample holds hundreds of thousands of distinct CDR3 sequences; over 10% are singletons and the top ten take 2% to 2.5%. Source: PBMCs, mostly from graft donor cells, taken 360 days after TCRalphabeta/CD19-depleted stem cell transplant. The receptor source for this set is a male patient younger than 18 who had a stem cell transplant for acute myeloid leukemia, so the T cells may come from the graft donor.

This clonotype was counted ten times or more. The CDR3 DNA is TGCAGCGTTGGAAGGCAGGGGATGGGGGAGACCCAGTACTTC. It is translated as CSVGRQGMGETQYF. V and J are TRBV29-1 and TRBJ2-5; possibly TRBD1 for D (6 bases). The CDR3 runs to 14 residues. Trimming removed 4 bases from V and 5 bases from J, with 17 bases in between. Germline V gives CDR1 SQVTM, CDR2 ANQGSEA.

This clonotype has just a few counts. The chain couples TRBV7-9 to TRBJ1-4, with 9 positions matching TRBD1. CDR1 and CDR2 from the germline V gene are SEHNR and FQNEAQ (reference sequence). This CDR3 spans 15 amino acids. V gave up 5 bases and J gave up 4 bases; unmatched junction bases: 5. In DNA form, the CDR3 reads TGTGCCAGCAGCCCGCAGACAGGGGGTAATGAAAAACTGTTTTTT. Translated: CASSPQTGGNEKLFF.

This clonotype was picked up a small number of times. At one boundary the junction diverges from the germline segment, which might be a read error. The V call is TRBV7-7, the J call TRBJ1-2, with 10 bases that match TRBD1. CDR3 length: 15 residues. The germline CDR1 and CDR2 sequences are SSHAT and FNYEAQ (reference sequence). The CDR3 sequence: CASSSCWDRGYGYTF. The CDR3 bases are TGTGCTAGCAGCTCGTGTTGGGACAGGGGCTATGGCTACACCTTC. The entire variable domain, with the rest obtained from reference TRBV7-7 and TRBJ1-2, is as follows: GAGVSQSPRYKVTKRGQDVTLRCDPISSHATLYWYQQALGQGPEFLTYFNYEAQPDKSGLPSDRFSAERPEGSISTLTIQRTEQRDSAMYRCASSSCWDRGYGYTFGSGTRLTVV.

The chain uses TRBV12-3 or TRBV12-4 and TRBJ2-7, with 13 nucleotides matching TRBD2. The CDR3 totals 15 residues. With 6 bases clipped from V and 3 bases from J, the junction kept 5 bases outside the gene matches. The CDR3 spells CASRAGLAGLYEQYF. CDR3 nucleotide sequence: TGTGCCAGCAGAGCGGGACTAGCGGGACTCTACGAGCAGTACTTC.

Only a few counts were recorded for this clonotype. V usage is TRBV28 and J usage is TRBJ2-1, with D tentatively TRBD2 (7 bases). Germline assignment: CDR1 MDHEN and CDR2 SYDVKM. The V and J ends lost 1 base and 9 bases respectively, with 31 bases between them. The CDR3 has 20 amino acids. This CDR3 is CASSLYGQGRDPRPKSEQFF. The CDR3 region has the DNA TGTGCCAGCAGTTTATATGGTCAGGGGAGGGATCCGAGGCCGAAGAGTGAGCAGTTCTTC.

V usage is TRBV29-1 and J usage is TRBJ2-3, with D perhaps TRBD2 (6 bases). Germline CDR1 SQVTM, CDR2 ANQGSEA. Trimming cost V 3 bases and J 0 bases, with 16 bases left between them. The CDR3 contains 16 residues. The CDR3 protein is CSVDPLSGTSTDTQYF. The CDR3 DNA is TGCAGCGTTGACCCCCTGAGTGGGACTAGCACAGATACGCAGTATTTT.

The genes are TRBV7-6 and TRBJ2-7, with D hard to call. The CDR3 loop spans 12 amino acids. The ends were cut back, 5 bases at V and 9 bases at J, with 14 bases in the middle. Germline-derived CDR1 and CDR2 are SGHVS and FNYEAQ. CDR3 protein: CASSLPDGRQYF. The CDR3 DNA is TGTGCCAGCAGCCTGCCGGACGGAAGGCAGTACTTC.

This clonotype was detected only a few times. The gene calls are TRBV6-2 or TRBV6-3 and TRBJ2-7, with 8 bases that match TRBD2. The V segment lost 5 bases and the J segment 3 bases; nucleotides outside the gene matches: 15. The germline CDR1 and CDR2 sequences are MNHEY and SVGEGT. The CDR3 is 17 residues long. In DNA form, the CDR3 reads TGTGCCAGCAGTCCGGGACTAGGGATTCTTACAGGCTACGAGCAGTACTTC. Its protein product is CASSPGLGILTGYEQYF.

This clonotype showed up just a few times. This chain uses TRBV12-3 or TRBV12-4 with TRBJ1-4; D unresolved. This CDR3 has 15 residues. V lost 6 bases, J lost 0 bases, and 11 bases lay in between. CDR3 loop: CASSPDQATNEKLFF. The CDR3 DNA is TGTGCCAGCAGCCCTGACCAGGCAACTAATGAAAAACTGTTTTTT.

This clonotype was picked up a small number of times. This rearrangement joins TRBV7-9 to TRBJ2-7; D gene unclear. The CDR3 has 15 amino acids. Germline V gene sequence: CDR1 SEHNR, CDR2 FQNEAQ (reference sequence). V was clipped by 2 bases and J by 1 base, with 12 bases between them. CDR3 DNA sequence: TGTGCCAGCAGCTTAAACCCCAGCAAGTCCTACGAGCAGTACTTC. The encoded protein is CASSLNPSKSYEQYF.

This clonotype was observed a handful of times. The chain links TRBV29-1 to TRBJ2-3; possibly TRBD2 for D (5 bases). With 4 bases removed from V and 0 bases from J, the gap between germline ends came to 11 bases. This CDR3 has 14 amino acids. CDR1 and CDR2 (germline): SQVTM, ANQGSEA. In nucleotides, the CDR3 is TGCAGCGTTGTCCGGGGATCGAGCACAGATACGCAGTATTTT. Translation gives CSVVRGSSTDTQYF.

DNA for the CDR3: TGTGCCAGCAGCCCTTATTCTAGCGGAGGGGAGACCCAGTACTTC. It yields the protein CASSPYSSGGETQYF. The gene calls are TRBV3-1 and TRBJ2-5; 7 nucleotides match TRBD2. The CDR3 spans 15 residues. With 4 bases clipped from V and 5 bases from J, the junction kept 10 bases outside the gene matches. The germline CDR1 and CDR2 sequences are LGHDT and YNNKEL (reference sequence).

Here the CDR3 reads CASSLSGTSWRQYF. In DNA, the CDR3 is TGTGCCAGCAGCTTAAGTGGGACATCTTGGAGGCAGTACTTC. The chain combines TRBV7-9 with TRBJ2-7, with D possibly matching TRBD1 (6 bases). Germline V lookup: CDR1 SEHNR, CDR2 FQNEAQ (reference sequence). V was pared by 2 bases and J by 9 bases, with 17 bases between. The CDR3 runs 14 residues.

This clonotype was detected only a few times. The chain has TRBV5-1 and TRBJ2-2; D possibly matches TRBD1 or TRBD2 (6 bases each). The CDR3 has 15 amino acids. Trimming pared 7 bases from V and 0 bases from J, leaving 13 bases between. CDR1 is SGHRS, CDR2 YFSETQ, per germline. In nucleotides, the CDR3 is TGCGCCAGCCGGGGGCGGGATCCGAACACCGGGGAGCTGTTTTTT. Protein sequence: CASRGRDPNTGELFF.

This clonotype was seen a few times. The chain combines TRBV20-1 with TRBJ2-1; 7 nucleotides line up with TRBD2. CDR1 is DFQATT, CDR2 SNEGSKA, per germline (reference sequence). Losses at the gene ends were 6 bases for V and 0 bases for J; bases not matched to a gene: 8. This CDR3 has 15 amino acids. In nucleotides, the CDR3 is TGCAGTGCGAGTAGCGGGCAAAGCTCCTACAATGAGCAGTTCTTC. Its translation is CSASSGQSSYNEQFF.

In this sample, this clonotype turned up a few times. The chain employs TRBV20-1 and TRBJ1-6; D remains ambiguous. Germline values: CDR1 DFQATT, CDR2 SNEGSKA (reference sequence). CDR3 length: 15 residues. Trimming removed 3 bases from V and 0 bases from J, with 9 bases in between. The CDR3 protein is CSASGISSYNSPLHF. The CDR3 nucleotides read TGCAGTGCTAGCGGTATAAGCTCCTATAATTCACCCCTCCACTTT.

This clonotype came up a few times. J is TRBJ1-2 and V is TRBV12-3 or TRBV12-4; D is ambiguous. This CDR3 has 14 amino acids. V shed 3 bases and J shed 6 bases, with 14 bases lying between them. The CDR3 region has the DNA TGTGCCAGCAGTTTTAGCCCCTCTGTGGATGGCTACACCTTC. This gives the protein CASSFSPSVDGYTF.

Only a few counts were recorded for this clonotype. V gene TRBV11-1 combines with J gene TRBJ2-2, with TRBD2 as a possible D gene (6 bases). This CDR3 region has 13 residues. Per the germline V gene, CDR1 is SGHAT and CDR2 is FQDESV (reference sequence). V lost 5 bases, J lost 4 bases, and 8 bases lay in between. The CDR3 sequence: CASSRAGTGELFF. The CDR3 coding sequence is TGTGCCAGCAGCCGAGCGGGCACCGGGGAGCTGTTTTTT.